This TCR beta chain appears in the sequencing data of a study of blood T cell repertoires in COVID-19. Data came from immunoSEQ multiplex PCR; TCRdb stores just in-frame clones and leaves some out. The repertoire holds more than 200,000 clones, with approximately 84% as singletons. Deletions cut 5 bases from V and 3 bases from J, with 6 bases between. Germline lookup yields CDR1 SGHTA and CDR2 FQGNSA. CDR3 length: 12 amino acids. The sample was peripheral blood. The sequence was obtained from an elderly man with acute or convalescent COVID-19. The chain links TRBV7-2 to TRBJ2-3; D gene uncertain. Written as DNA, the CDR3 is TGTGCCAGCAGCCCAAAAACAGATACGCAGTATTTT. This encodes CASSPKTDTQYF.